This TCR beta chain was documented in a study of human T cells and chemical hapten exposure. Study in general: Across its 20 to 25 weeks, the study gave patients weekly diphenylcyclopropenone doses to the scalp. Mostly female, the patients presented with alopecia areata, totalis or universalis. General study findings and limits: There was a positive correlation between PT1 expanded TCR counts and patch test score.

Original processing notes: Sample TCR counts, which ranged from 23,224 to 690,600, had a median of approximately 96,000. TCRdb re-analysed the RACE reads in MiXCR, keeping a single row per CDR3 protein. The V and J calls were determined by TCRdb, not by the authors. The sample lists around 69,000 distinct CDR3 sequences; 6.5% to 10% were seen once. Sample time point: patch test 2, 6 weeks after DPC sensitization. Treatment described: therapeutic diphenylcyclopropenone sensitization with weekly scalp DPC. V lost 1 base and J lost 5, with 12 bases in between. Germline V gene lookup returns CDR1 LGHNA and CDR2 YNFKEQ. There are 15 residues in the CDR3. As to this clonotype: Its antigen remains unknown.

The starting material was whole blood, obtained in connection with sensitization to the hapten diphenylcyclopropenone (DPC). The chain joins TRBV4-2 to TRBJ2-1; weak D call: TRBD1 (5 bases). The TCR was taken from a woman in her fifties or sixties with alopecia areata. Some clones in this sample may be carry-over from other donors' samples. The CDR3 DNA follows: TGTGCCAGCAGCCAAGCCGCCAGGGTGGACAATGAGCAGTTCTTC. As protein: CASSQAARVDNEQFF.